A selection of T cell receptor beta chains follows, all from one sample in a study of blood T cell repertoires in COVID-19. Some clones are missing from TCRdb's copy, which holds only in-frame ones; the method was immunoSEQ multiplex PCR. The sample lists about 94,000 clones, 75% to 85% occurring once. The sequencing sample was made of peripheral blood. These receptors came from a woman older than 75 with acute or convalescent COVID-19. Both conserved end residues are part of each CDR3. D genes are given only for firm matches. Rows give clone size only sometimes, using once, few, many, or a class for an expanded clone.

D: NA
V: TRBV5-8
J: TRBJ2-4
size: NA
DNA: TGTGCCAGCAGCTTGGCCCAAATTCAGTACTTC
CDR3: CASSLAQIQYF

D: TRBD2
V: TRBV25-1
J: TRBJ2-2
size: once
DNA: TGTGCCAGCAGTGAATTAAATAGGGCGGGAGTCACCGGGGAGCTGTTTTTT
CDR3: CASSELNRAGVTGELFF

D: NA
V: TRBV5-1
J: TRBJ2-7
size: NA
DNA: TGCGCCAGCAGCTTGACCGGAGGGGAAATCTACGAGCAGTACTTC
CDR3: CASSLTGGEIYEQYF

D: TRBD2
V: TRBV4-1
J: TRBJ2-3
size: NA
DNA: TGCGCCAGCAGCCGCGAGCGGGGGCCGGTGACAGATACGCAGTATTTT
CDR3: CASSRERGPVTDTQYF

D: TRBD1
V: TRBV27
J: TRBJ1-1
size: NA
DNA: TGTGCCAGCAGTTCCGGGACAGGGCACAGTGAAGCTTTCTTT
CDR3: CASSSGTGHSEAFF

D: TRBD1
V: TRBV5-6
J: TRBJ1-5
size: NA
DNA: TGTGCCAGCACCAGGACAGGGGGCGGTCAGCCCCAGCATTTT
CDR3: CASTRTGGGQPQHF

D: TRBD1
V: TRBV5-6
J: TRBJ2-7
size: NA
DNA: TGTGCCAGCAGCCCCCGGACAGGGGGGTACGAGCAGTACTTC
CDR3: CASSPRTGGYEQYF

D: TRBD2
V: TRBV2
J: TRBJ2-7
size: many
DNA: TGTGCCAGCAGTGGAGAACTAGCGGGGGGGCCGTACGAGCAGTACTTC
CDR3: CASSGELAGGPYEQYF

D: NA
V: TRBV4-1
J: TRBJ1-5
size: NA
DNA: TGCGCCAGCAGCCAAGATCGTCGGCCGGAGCCAAATCAGCCCCAGCATTTT
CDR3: CASSQDRRPEPNQPQHF

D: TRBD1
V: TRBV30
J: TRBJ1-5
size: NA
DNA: TGTGCCTGGAGCCGGGACAGGGGATTGGGTCAGCCCCAGCATTTT
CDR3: CAWSRDRGLGQPQHF

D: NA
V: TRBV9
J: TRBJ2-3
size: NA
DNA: TGTGCCAGCAGGGGAGGCACAGATACGCAGTATTTT
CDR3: CASRGGTDTQYF

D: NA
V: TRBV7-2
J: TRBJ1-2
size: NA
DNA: TGTGCCAGCAGCCTCGGGAGTAGTGGCTACACCTTC
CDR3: CASSLGSSGYTF

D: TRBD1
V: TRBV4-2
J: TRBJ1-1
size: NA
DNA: TGTGCCAGCAGCCATTTGACAGGGGCTAGTGAAGCTTTCTTT
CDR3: CASSHLTGASEAFF

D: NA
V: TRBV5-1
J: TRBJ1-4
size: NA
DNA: TGCGCCAGCAGCTTGCGAGGGGAAAAACTGTTTTTT
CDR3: CASSLRGEKLFF

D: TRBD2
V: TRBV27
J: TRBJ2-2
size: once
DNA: TGTGCCAGCAGTTTTTTAGCGGGAGGCACCGGGGAGCTGTTTTTT
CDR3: CASSFLAGGTGELFF

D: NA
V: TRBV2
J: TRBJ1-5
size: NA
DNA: TGTGCCAGCAGTGAACCAGGGTCGAAGAATCAGCCCCAGCATTTT
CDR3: CASSEPGSKNQPQHF

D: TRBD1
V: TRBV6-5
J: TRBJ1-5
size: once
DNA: TGTGCCAGCAGTTACTCGAGGGACAGTTGGAATCAGCCCCAGCATTTT
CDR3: CASSYSRDSWNQPQHF

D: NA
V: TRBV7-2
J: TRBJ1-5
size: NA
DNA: TGTGCCAGCAGCTTAGCCTCCGGGACTTCCAATCAGCCCCAGCATTTT
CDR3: CASSLASGTSNQPQHF

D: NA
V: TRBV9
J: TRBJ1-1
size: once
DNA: TGTGCCAGCAGCGTAGGTCAGGGGTATAACACTGAAGCTTTCTTT
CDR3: CASSVGQGYNTEAFF

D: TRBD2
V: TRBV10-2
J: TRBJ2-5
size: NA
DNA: TGCGCCAGCAGGGACACTAGCGGGTCAGAGACCCAGTACTTC
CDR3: CASRDTSGSETQYF

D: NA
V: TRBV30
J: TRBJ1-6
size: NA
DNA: TGTGCCCTGAGGCCACCCCTCCACTTT
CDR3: CALRPPLHF

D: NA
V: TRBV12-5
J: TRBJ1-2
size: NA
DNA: TGTGCTAGTGGTTTGGATACCTCCAGGGTGAGCGGCTACACCTTC
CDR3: CASGLDTSRVSGYTF

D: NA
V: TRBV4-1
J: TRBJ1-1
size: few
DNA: TGCGCCAGCAGCCAAGAAGTAGGGACACGGTTAAACACTGAAGCTTTCTTT
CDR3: CASSQEVGTRLNTEAFF

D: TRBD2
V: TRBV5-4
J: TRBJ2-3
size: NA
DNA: TGTGCCAGCAGCGGGGCTAGCGGGAGGAGCACAGATACGCAGTATTTT
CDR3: CASSGASGRSTDTQYF

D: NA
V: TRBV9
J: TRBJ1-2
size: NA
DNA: TGTGCCAGCAGCACAGGTCCAGAGTATGGCTACACCTTC
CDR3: CASSTGPEYGYTF

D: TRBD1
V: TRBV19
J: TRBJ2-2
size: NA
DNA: TGTGCCAGCGGGGACAGGGGCAACACCGGGGAGCTGTTTTTT
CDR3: CASGDRGNTGELFF

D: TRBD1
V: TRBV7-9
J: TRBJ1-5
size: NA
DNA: TGTGCCAGCAGCCTTTCACAGGGGAATCAGCCCCAGCATTTT
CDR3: CASSLSQGNQPQHF

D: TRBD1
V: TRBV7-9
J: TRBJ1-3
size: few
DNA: TGTGCCAGCAGCTTGGGGGACAGGGCGCACGGAAACACCATATATTTT
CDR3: CASSLGDRAHGNTIYF

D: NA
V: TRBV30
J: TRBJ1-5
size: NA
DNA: TGTGCCTGGAGTGCCCCGCCGGGACACCCAAATCAGCCCCAGCATTTT
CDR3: CAWSAPPGHPNQPQHF

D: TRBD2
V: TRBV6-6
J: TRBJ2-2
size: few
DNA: TGTGCCACCGCCCCCGCTAGCGGCACCGGGGAGCTGTTTTTT
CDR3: CATAPASGTGELFF

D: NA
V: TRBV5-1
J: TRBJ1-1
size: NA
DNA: TGCGCCAGCAGCTTTCTGACAGCCGTGAACACTGAAGCTTTCTTT
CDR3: CASSFLTAVNTEAFF

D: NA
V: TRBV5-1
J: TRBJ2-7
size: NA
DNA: TGCGCCAGCAGCTTGGGATCTCTGGGCGACCTGAGCTCCTACGAGCAGTACTTC
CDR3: CASSLGSLGDLSSYEQYF

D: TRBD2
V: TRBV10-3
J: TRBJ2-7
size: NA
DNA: TGTGCCATCAGTGAACAGACTAGCGTCTACGAGCAGTACTTC
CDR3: CAISEQTSVYEQYF